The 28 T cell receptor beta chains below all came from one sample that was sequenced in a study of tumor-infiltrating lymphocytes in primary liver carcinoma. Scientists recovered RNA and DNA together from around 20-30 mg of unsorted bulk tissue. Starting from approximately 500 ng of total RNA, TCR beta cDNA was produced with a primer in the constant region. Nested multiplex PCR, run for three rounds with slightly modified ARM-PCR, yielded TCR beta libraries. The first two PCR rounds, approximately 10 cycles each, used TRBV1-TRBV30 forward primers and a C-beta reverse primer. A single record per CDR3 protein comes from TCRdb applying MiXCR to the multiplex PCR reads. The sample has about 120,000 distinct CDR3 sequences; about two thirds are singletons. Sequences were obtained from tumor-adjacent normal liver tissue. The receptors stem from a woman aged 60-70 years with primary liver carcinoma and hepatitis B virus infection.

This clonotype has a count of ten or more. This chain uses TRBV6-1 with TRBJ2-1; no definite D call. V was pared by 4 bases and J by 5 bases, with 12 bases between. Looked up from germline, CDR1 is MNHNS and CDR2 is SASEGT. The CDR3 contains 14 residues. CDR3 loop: CASSGRTENNEQFF. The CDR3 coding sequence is TGTGCCAGCAGTGGTAGAACCGAGAACAATGAGCAGTTCTTC.

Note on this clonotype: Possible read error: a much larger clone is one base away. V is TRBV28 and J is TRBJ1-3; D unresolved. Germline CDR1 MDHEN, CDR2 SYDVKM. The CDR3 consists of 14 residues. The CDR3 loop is CASTSVSSGSTIYF. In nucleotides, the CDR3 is TGTGCCAGCACCTCCGTATCCTCTGGAAGCACCATATATTTT.

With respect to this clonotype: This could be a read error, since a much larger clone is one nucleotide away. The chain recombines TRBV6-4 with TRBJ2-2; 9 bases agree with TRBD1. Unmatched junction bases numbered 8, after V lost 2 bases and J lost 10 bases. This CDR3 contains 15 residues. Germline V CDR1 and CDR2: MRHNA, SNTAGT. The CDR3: CASSDRTGESVELFF. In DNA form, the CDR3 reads TGTGCCAGCAGTGACAGGACAGGGGAGTCCGTGGAGCTGTTTTTT.

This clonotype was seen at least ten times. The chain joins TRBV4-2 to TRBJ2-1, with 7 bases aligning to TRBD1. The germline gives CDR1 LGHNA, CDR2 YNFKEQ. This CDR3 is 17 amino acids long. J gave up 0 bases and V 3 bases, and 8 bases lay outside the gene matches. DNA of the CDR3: TGTGCCAGCAGCCAGATCGGACAGGTGGGCTCCTACAATGAGCAGTTCTTC. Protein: CASSQIGQVGSYNEQFF.

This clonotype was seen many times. CDR3 bases: TGTGCCAGCAGTTTAGCCGGGGCTGCAAATGAAAAACTGTTTTTT. Its translation is CASSLAGAANEKLFF. The chain employs TRBV12-3 or TRBV12-4 and TRBJ1-4; perhaps TRBD1 as D (5 bases). The CDR3 sequence is 15 residues long. The V end was cut by 0 bases, the J end by 5 bases, with 10 bases between.

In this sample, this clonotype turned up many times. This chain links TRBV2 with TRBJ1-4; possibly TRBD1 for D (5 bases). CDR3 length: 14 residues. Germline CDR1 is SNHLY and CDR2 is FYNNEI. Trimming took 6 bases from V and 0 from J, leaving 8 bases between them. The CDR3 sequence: CASSETATNEKLFF. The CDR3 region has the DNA TGTGCCAGCAGCGAGACAGCAACTAATGAAAAACTGTTTTTT.

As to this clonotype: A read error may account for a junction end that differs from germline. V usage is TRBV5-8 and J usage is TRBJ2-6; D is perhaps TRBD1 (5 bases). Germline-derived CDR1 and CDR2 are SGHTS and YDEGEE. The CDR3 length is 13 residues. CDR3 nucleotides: TGTGCCAGCAGCCCAACTGGGGCCGACGTCCTGACTTTC. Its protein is CASSPTGADVLTF.

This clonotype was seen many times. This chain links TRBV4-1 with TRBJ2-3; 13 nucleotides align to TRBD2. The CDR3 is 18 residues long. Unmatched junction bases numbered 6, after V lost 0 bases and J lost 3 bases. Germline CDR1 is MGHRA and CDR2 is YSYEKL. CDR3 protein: CASSQDWGTSGTTDTQYF. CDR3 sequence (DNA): TGCGCCAGCAGCCAAGATTGGGGGACTAGCGGGACTACAGATACGCAGTATTTT.

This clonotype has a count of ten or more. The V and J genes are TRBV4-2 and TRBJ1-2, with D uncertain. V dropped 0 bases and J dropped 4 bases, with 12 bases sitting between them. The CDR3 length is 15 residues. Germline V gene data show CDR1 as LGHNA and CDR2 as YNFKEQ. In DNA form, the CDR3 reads TGTGCCAGCAGCCAAGATATTTACAGCTCCTATGGCTACACCTTC. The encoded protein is CASSQDIYSSYGYTF.

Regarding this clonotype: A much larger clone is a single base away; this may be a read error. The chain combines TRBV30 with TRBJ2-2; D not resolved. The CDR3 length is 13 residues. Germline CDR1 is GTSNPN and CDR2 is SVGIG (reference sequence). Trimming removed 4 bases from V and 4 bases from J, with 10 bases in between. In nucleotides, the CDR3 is TGTGCCTGGATGATATTAGGCACCGGGGAGCTGTTTTTT. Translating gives CAWMILGTGELFF. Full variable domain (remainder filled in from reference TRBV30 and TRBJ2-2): SQTIHQWPATLVQPVGSPLSLECTVEGTSNPNLYWYRQAAGRGLQLLFYSVGIGQISSEVPQNLSASRPQDRQFILSSKKLLLSDSGFYLCAWMILGTGELFFGEGSRLTVL.

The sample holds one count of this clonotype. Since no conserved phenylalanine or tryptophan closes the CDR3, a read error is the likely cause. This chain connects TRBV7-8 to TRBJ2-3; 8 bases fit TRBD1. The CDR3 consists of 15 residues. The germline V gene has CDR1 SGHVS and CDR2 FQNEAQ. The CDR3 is CACSPADRAGDTQYY. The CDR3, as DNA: TGTGCCTGCAGCCCGGCGGACAGGGCGGGGGATACGCAGTATTAT.

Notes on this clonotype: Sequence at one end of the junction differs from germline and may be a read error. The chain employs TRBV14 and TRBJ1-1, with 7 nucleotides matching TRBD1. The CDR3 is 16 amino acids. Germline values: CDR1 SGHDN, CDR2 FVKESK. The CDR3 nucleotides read TGTGCCAGCAGCCAAGATCAGGGGGACGTGGACACTGAAACTTTCTTC. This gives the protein CASSQDQGDVDTETFF.

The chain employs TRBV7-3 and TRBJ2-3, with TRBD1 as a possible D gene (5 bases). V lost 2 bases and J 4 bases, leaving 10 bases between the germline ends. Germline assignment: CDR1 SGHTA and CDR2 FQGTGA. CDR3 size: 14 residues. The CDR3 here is CASSLAGLADTQYF. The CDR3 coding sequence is TGTGCCAGCAGCTTAGCAGGGTTAGCAGATACGCAGTATTTT. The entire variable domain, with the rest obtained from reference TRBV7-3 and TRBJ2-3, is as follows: GAGVSQTPSNKVTEKGKYVELRCDPISGHTALYWYRQSLGQGPEFLIYFQGTGAADDSGLPNDRFFAVRPEGSVSTLKIQRTERGDSAVYLCASSLAGLADTQYFGPGTRLTVL.

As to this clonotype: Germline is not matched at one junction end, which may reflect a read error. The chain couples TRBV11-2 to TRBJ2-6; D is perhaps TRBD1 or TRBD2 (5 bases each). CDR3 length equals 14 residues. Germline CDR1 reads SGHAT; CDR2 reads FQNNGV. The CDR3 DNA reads TGTGCCAACAGCTTAGAGCCAGGGACCAATGTCCTGACTTTC. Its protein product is CANSLEPGTNVLTF.

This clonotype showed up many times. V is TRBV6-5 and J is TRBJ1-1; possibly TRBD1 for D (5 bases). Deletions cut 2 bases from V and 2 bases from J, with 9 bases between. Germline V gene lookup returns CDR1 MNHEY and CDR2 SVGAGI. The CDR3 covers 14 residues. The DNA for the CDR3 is TGTGCCAGCAGTTACGGGGGTGGTAACACTGAAGCTTTCTTT. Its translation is CASSYGGGNTEAFF.

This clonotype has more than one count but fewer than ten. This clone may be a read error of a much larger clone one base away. The CDR3 sequence is CASRRGTNYGYTF. CDR3 bases: TGTGCCAGCAGGCGCGGCACTAACTATGGCTACACCTTC. The chain recombines TRBV6-6 with TRBJ1-2; D is ambiguous. Germline V gene sequence: CDR1 MNHNY, CDR2 SVGAGI (reference sequence). Trimming removed 6 bases from V and 0 bases from J, with 8 bases in between. The CDR3 is made up of 13 amino acids.

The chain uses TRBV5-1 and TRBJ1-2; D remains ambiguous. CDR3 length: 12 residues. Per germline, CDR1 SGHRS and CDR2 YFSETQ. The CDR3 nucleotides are TGCTTCAGTAGCCGAGATTCATATGGCTACACCTTC. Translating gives CFSSRDSYGYTF.

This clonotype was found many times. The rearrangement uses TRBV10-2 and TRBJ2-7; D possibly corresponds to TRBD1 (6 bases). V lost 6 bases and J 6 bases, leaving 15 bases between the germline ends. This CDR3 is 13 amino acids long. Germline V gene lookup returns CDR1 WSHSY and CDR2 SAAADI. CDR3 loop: CASRRGQTFEQYF. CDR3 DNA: TGCGCCAGCAGACGAGGACAGACGTTCGAGCAGTACTTC.

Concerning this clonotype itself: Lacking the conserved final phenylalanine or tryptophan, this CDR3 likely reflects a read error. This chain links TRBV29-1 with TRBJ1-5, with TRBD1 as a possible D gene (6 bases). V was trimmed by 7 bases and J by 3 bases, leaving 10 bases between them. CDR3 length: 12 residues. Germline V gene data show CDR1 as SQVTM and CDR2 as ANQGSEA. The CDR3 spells CSAGQTNQPQHL. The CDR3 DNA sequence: TGCAGCGCTGGACAGACCAATCAGCCCCAGCATTTG.

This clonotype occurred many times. CDR3 coding DNA: TGTGCCAGCAGTTCCGCCTCAGGGGCCACTGAAGCTTTCTTT. Translation gives CASSSASGATEAFF. The chain recombines TRBV12-3 or TRBV12-4 with TRBJ1-1, with a tentative D call TRBD1 (6 bases). CDR3 length: 14 residues. Trimming took 4 bases from V and 4 from J, leaving 13 bases between them.

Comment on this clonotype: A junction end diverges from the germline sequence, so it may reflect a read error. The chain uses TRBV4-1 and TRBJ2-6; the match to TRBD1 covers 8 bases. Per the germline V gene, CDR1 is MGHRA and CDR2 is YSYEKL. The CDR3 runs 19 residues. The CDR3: CASSQGPGTGYSGANVLTF. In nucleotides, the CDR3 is TGCGCCAGCAGCCAAGGCCCCGGGACAGGTTACTCTGGGGCCAACGTCCTGACATTC.

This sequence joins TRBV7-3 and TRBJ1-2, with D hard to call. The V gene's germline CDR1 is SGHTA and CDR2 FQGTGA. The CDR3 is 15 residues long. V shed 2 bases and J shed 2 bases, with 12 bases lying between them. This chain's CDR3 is CASSLGGGTNYGYTF. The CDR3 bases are TGTGCCAGCAGCTTAGGAGGTGGCACCAACTATGGCTACACCTTC.

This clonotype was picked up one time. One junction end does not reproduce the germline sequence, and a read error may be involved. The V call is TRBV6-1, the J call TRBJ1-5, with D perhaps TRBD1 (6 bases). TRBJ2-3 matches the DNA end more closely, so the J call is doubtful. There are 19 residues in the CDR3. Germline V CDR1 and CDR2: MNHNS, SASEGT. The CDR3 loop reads CACSEATTNFDRHNQPQYF. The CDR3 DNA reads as TGTGCCTGCAGTGAAGCCACGACCAATTTCGACAGGCACAATCAGCCCCAGTATTTT.

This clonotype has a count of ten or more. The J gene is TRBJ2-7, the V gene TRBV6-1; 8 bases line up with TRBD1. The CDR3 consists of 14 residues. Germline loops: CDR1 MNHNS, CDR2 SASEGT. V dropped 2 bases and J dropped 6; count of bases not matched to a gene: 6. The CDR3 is CASSERGQAAEQYF. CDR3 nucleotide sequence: TGTGCCAGCAGTGAAAGGGGACAGGCCGCCGAGCAGTACTTC.

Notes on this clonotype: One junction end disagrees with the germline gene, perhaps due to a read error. The CDR3 reads CASSSHLGHIYERYF. As DNA, the CDR3 is TGTGCCAGCAGCTCTCACCTGGGACATATATACGAGCGGTACTTC. The chain combines TRBV11-2 with TRBJ2-7, with D tentatively TRBD1 (6 bases). The CDR3 has 15 residues. Per the germline V gene, CDR1 is SGHAT and CDR2 is FQNNGV.

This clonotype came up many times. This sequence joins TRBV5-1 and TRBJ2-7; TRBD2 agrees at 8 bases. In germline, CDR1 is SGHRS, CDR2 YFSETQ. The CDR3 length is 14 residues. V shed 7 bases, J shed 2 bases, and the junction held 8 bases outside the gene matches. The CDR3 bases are TGCGCCAGCCGTACTAGCGGAGCGACCTACGAGCAGTACTTC. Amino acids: CASRTSGATYEQYF.

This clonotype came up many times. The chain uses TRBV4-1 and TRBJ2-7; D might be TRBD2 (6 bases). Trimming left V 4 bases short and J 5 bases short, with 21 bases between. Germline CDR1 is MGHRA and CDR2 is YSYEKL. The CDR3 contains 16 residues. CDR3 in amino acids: CASSPREPGPENEQYF. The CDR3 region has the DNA TGCGCCAGCAGCCCCCGGGAGCCGGGGCCGGAAAACGAGCAGTACTTC.

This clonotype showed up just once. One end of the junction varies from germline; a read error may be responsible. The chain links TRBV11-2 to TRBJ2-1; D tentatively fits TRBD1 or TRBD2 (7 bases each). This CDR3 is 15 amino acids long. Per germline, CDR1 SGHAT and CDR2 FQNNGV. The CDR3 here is CAGRHPGRGGNEQFF. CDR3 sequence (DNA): TGTGCCGGCAGGCACCCCGGCAGGGGGGGGAATGAGCAGTTCTTC.